Following are 2 T cell receptor beta chains from one sample sequenced in a study of T cell repertoires in ileal Crohn's disease. Time point noted: neoterminal ileum biopsy at postoperative endoscopy, about 6 months after surgery. TCRdb keeps only in-frame clones here, not all; method: immunoSEQ multiplex PCR. The table shows under 20,000 clones, with around 70% occurring only once. Material for sequencing was ileal tissue. The receptors come from an adult with Crohn's disease.

By frequency in the sample, this clone is medium-sized (0.01 to 0.1%). The V call is TRBV10-3, the J call TRBJ2-1, with 13 bases lining up with TRBD2. This CDR3 is 16 amino acids long. From germline, CDR1 is ENHRY and CDR2 SYGVKD. V gave up 6 bases and J gave up 10 bases; unmatched junction bases: 12. The CDR3 reads CAISPGTSGTRWEQFF. The CDR3 DNA reads TGTGCCATCAGCCCCGGGACTAGCGGGACTAGATGGGAGCAGTTCTTC.

CDR3 coding DNA: TGTGCCACCTCACTAGCGTCGAGCACAGATACGCAGTATTTT. Translated, it gives CATSLASSTDTQYF. The chain couples TRBV15 to TRBJ2-3; TRBD2 matches 7 bases. The CDR3 is 14 amino acids. Germline V gene sequence: CDR1 LNHNV, CDR2 YYDKDF (reference sequence). Losses at the gene ends were 8 bases for V and 0 bases for J; bases not matched to a gene: 5. Filled out from reference TRBV15 and TRBJ2-3, the complete variable domain reads DAMVIQNPRYQVTQFGKPVTLSCSQTLNHNVMYWYQQKSSQAPKLLFHYYDKDFNNEADTPDNFQSRRPNTSFCFLDIRSPGLGDTAMYLCATSLASSTDTQYFGPGTRLTVL.